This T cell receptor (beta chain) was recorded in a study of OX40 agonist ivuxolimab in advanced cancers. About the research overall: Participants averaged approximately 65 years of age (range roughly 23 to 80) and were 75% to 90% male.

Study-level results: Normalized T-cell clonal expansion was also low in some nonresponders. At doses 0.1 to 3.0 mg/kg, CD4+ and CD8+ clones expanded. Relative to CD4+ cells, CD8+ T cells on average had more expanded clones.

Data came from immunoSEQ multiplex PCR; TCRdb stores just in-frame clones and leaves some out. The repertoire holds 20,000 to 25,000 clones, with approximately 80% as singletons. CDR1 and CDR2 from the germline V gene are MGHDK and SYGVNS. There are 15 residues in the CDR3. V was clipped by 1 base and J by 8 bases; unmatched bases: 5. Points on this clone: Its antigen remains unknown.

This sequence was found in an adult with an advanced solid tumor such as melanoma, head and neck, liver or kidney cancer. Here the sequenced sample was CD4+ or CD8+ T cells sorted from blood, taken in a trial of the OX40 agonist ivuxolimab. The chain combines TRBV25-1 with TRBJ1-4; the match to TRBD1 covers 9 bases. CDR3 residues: CASSEWGTGWEKLFF. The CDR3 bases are TGTGCCAGCAGTGAATGGGGGACAGGGTGGGAAAAACTGTTTTTT.